This T cell receptor beta chain was obtained from a study of shared clonotypes between healthy human individuals. Terminally differentiated effector memory CD45RA+ cells were left out of the naive CD8 fraction, which was CD45RO-negative and positively selected for CCR7. Some clones are missing from TCRdb's copy, which holds only in-frame ones; the method was immunoSEQ multiplex PCR. Here the sample spans 2 million or so clones, over 85% being singletons. V was cut by 2 bases and J by 0 bases, with 14 bases left in between. The CDR3 sequence is 16 residues long. Per germline, CDR1 SGHDN and CDR2 FVKESK.

This receptor was taken from a man in his late teens or twenties in good health. Sequencing was carried out using naive CD8+ T cells sorted from blood. The rearrangement uses TRBV14 and TRBJ2-7; no clear D. The CDR3 loop reads CASSQHGGQSSYEQYF. In nucleotides, the CDR3 is TGTGCCAGCAGCCAACATGGCGGCCAGAGCTCCTACGAGCAGTACTTC.